These T cell receptor beta chains were read from a single sample in a study of neurological immune-mediated disorders. In TCRdb, the 5' RACE reads were re-called with MiXCR into one record per CDR3 protein. The sample consists of about 95,000 distinct CDR3 sequences, 3.5% to 4% of them appearing once. Material: PBMCs. The receptors here all came from a woman between 18 and 29 years old with multiple sclerosis. CDR3s include the opening cysteine and the closing phenylalanine or tryptophan. D genes are given only for firm matches. Some rows have no size entry. The others give once, few or many, or a class for an expanded clone.

d_gene	abundance	v_gene	j_gene	CDR3aa	CDR3nt
TRBD2	once	TRBV5-5	TRBJ2-3	CASSLRLATDTQYF	TGTGCCAGCAGCTTGCGACTAGCAACAGATACGCAGTATTTT
TRBD1	many	TRBV7-2	TRBJ2-5	CASSFRSGQGEETQYF	TGTGCCAGCAGCTTCCGGTCTGGACAGGGAGAAGAGACCCAGTACTTC
NA	many	TRBV7-6	TRBJ2-7	CASSLLGDEQYF	TGTGCCAGCAGCCTATTAGGGGACGAGCAGTACTTC
NA	many	TRBV5-5	TRBJ1-2	CASSPDRTRYNYGYTF	TGTGCCAGCAGCCCAGACCGAACGAGATATAACTATGGCTACACCTTC
NA	many	TRBV18	TRBJ1-1	CASSPPRGQAFF	TGTGCCAGCTCACCACCCAGGGGCCAAGCTTTCTTT
TRBD1	many	TRBV29-1	TRBJ1-1	CSAPGQASYEAFF	TGCAGCGCGCCGGGACAGGCGTCGTATGAAGCTTTCTTT
TRBD1	few	TRBV7-3	TRBJ2-6	CASSGTGDVLTF	TGTGCCAGCTCCGGGACAGGGGACGTCCTGACTTTC
NA	many	TRBV7-9	TRBJ2-3	CASSLGDAGTDTQYF	TGTGCCAGCAGCTTAGGGGACGCGGGCACAGATACGCAGTATTTT
NA	many	TRBV24-1	TRBJ1-1	CATSDPSANTEAFF	TGTGCCACCAGTGATCCTTCAGCGAACACTGAAGCTTTCTTT
NA	NA	TRBV12-5	TRBJ2-1	CASGLVPDYNEQFF	TGTGCTAGTGGTTTGGTTCCAGACTACAATGAGCAGTTCTTC
TRBD1	many	TRBV27	TRBJ1-5	CASSTELGQGGQPQHF	TGTGCCAGCAGTACAGAACTGGGACAGGGGGGTCAGCCCCAGCATTTT
TRBD2	many	TRBV7-9	TRBJ2-7	CASSPRGRALYEQYF	TGTGCCAGCAGCCCCCGCGGGAGGGCCCTCTACGAGCAGTACTTC
NA	many	TRBV2	TRBJ2-2	CASSDSSVFGELFF	TGTGCCAGCAGTGACTCTTCAGTTTTTGGGGAGCTGTTTTTT
NA	many	TRBV10-3	TRBJ1-2	CAISEGGTAYGYTF	TGTGCCATCAGTGAGGGGGGCACGGCCTATGGCTACACCTTC
NA	many	TRBV4-3	TRBJ1-1	CASSQQRGLPEAFF	TGCGCCAGCAGCCAACAAAGGGGCCTACCTGAAGCTTTCTTT
NA	many	TRBV12-3/TRBV12-4	TRBJ1-4	CASSFSAQLGNEKLFF	TGTGCCAGCAGTTTTAGTGCCCAGCTGGGTAATGAAAAACTGTTTTTT
TRBD2	many	TRBV20-1	TRBJ2-1	CSARDGTSGSGEQFF	TGCAGTGCTAGAGATGGGACTAGCGGGAGTGGGGAGCAGTTCTTC
TRBD1	many	TRBV4-1	TRBJ1-2	CASSQPGQGARGYTF	TGCGCCAGCAGCCAGCCGGGACAGGGGGCGCGTGGCTACACCTTC
NA	many	TRBV18	TRBJ2-7	CASSPDSYEQYF	TGTGCCAGCTCACCAGACAGCTACGAGCAGTACTTC
NA	many	TRBV12-3/TRBV12-4	TRBJ2-7	CATSGGYEQYF	TGTGCCACCTCAGGAGGATACGAGCAGTACTTC
NA	many	TRBV7-2	TRBJ1-5	CASSLVAGDQPQHF	TGTGCCAGCAGCTTAGTGGCGGGGGACCAGCCCCAGCATTTT
TRBD1	many	TRBV5-5	TRBJ1-6	CASSNRDSNSPLHF	TGTGCCAGCAGCAACCGGGACAGCAATTCACCCCTCCACTTT
TRBD2	many	TRBV7-2	TRBJ2-1	CASSSGLAGVEQFF	TGTGCCAGCAGCTCGGGACTAGCGGGAGTTGAGCAGTTCTTC
NA	NA	TRBV12-3/TRBV12-4	TRBJ2-7	CANSLGTSYEQYF	TGTGCCAACAGTCTCGGGACCTCCTACGAGCAGTACTTC
TRBD2	many	TRBV5-6	TRBJ2-3	CASSLAERGAGDTQYF	TGTGCCAGCAGCTTGGCGGAGCGGGGGGCTGGCGATACGCAGTATTTT
NA	few	TRBV5-1	TRBJ1-6	CARRRGRISPLHF	TGCGCCAGACGCAGGGGAAGGATTTCACCCCTCCACTTT
NA	many	TRBV3-1	TRBJ1-1	CASSLTVANTEAFF	TGTGCCAGCAGCCTTACAGTGGCGAACACTGAAGCTTTCTTT
TRBD1	many	TRBV6-5	TRBJ1-1	CASSPRTGGSTEAFF	TGTGCCAGCAGTCCGAGGACAGGGGGGTCCACTGAAGCTTTCTTT
NA	few	TRBV29-1	TRBJ1-5	CSVGSRDQPQHF	TGCAGCGTTGGCAGTAGGGATCAGCCCCAGCATTTT
NA	many	TRBV20-1	TRBJ2-1	CSAVIAGINEQFF	TGCAGTGCTGTGATCGCGGGTATCAATGAGCAGTTCTTC
NA	many	TRBV3-1	TRBJ1-1	CASSQERATRAFF	TGTGCCAGCAGCCAAGAGAGGGCGACTAGAGCTTTCTTT